The source of this T cell receptor (beta chain) is a study of T cells in Graves' hyperthyroidism and ophthalmopathy. Study-level points and caveats: For ophthalmopathy, model prediction preceded onset by a median around 7 months. Ophthalmopathy cases were set apart from stable hyperthyroidism by a 13 V-J model.

A few counts support this clonotype. The antigen is not known. Amplification yielded TCR beta CDR3 regions, with RNA transcripts as the source. The HTBI primer set served for first-round RT-PCR of the TCR CDR3. TCRdb passed the multiplex PCR reads through MiXCR, listing each CDR3 protein once. The sample records some 620,000 distinct CDR3 sequences, roughly 15% being singletons. Participants, patients aged 18 to 65, had newly diagnosed hyperthyroidism with a duration under 2 months. Uncontrolled infection, other autoimmune disease, pregnancy or lactation barred patients from enrollment. Germline V gene sequence: CDR1 SEHNR, CDR2 FQNEAQ (reference sequence). The V end was cut by 1 base, the J end by 6 bases, with 12 bases between. CDR3 size: 14 residues.

This chain links TRBV7-9 with TRBJ1-2; D may be TRBD1 (5 bases). This sequence was found in a woman under 40 with Graves' hyperthyroidism. Material for sequencing was blood. CDR3 in DNA: TGTGCCAGCAGCTTAGAAGGCAGGGCGGATGGCTACACCTTC. This sequence encodes CASSLEGRADGYTF.